This TCR beta chain is drawn from a study of beta chain features in type 1 diabetes. Study conclusions and caveats: Shorter TCRB CDR3s, moderately but significantly so, were found in Type 1 diabetes patients in all four CD4+ subsets. Patients with type 1 diabetes carried fewer insertions and had more deletions at their VDJ junctions.

cDNA synthesis used the whole RNA isolate, giving expressed TCRB sequences. Sequencing used immunoSEQ multiplex PCR; TCRdb keeps in-frame clones, though not all of them. This table holds 300,000 to 450,000 clones, over 10% found once. This clone was found once. Its specificity is not known. Specimen: naive CD4+ T cells from blood. This sequence was found in a woman aged 18-29 years with type 1 diabetes.

Here the CDR3 reads CSASRGAEAFF. The DNA of the CDR3 is TGCAGTGCTAGTCGTGGAGCTGAAGCTTTCTTT. The chain links TRBV20-1 to TRBJ1-1, with D unresolved. The V gene lost 3 bases and the J gene lost 6 bases, with 8 bases spanning the gap. Germline V lookup: CDR1 DFQATT, CDR2 SNEGSKA (reference sequence). The CDR3 totals 11 residues.